What follows are 27 T cell receptor beta chains derived from one specimen sequenced in a study of blood T cells in healthy people across ages. Primed by a sample-barcoded 5' primer and a J-beta primer mix, a second PCR proceeded for about 7 to 11 cycles. TCRdb reprocessed the 5' RACE reads via MiXCR and lists one record per CDR3 protein. This sample has some 880,000 distinct CDR3 sequences, with about 37% found just once. The sample was blood. Receptors originate from a young man in good health.

The genes are TRBV27 and TRBJ1-5, with D unclear. V was cut by 3 bases and J by 0 bases, with 9 bases left in between. This CDR3 region has 15 residues. Germline V gene data show CDR1 as MNHEY and CDR2 as SMNVEV (reference sequence). The CDR3 nucleotides read TGTGCCAGCAGTTTGTCCGGGTTTAGCAATCAGCCCCAGCATTTT. Translated: CASSLSGFSNQPQHF.

The count of this clonotype is one. This chain links TRBV20-1 with TRBJ2-4; D may correspond to TRBD1 or TRBD2 (6 bases each). This CDR3 comprises 18 residues. Germline V CDR1 and CDR2: DFQATT, SNEGSKA (reference sequence). V lost 3 bases to trimming and J lost 1 base, with 22 bases between them. DNA for the CDR3: TGCAGTGCTAGTGCCGGGGGCAGGCTCTGGGAGGCCAAAAACATTCAGTACTTC. It specifies CSASAGGRLWEAKNIQYF.

The chain combines TRBV12-3 or TRBV12-4 with TRBJ1-2, with 7 bases that match TRBD1. The CDR3 loop spans 11 amino acids. The V segment lost 7 bases and the J segment 7 bases; nucleotides outside the gene matches: 3. CDR3 sequence: CASTTGIGYTF. In nucleotides, the CDR3 is TGTGCCAGCACGACAGGGATTGGCTACACCTTC.

The rearrangement uses TRBV4-2 and TRBJ1-5, with 8 bases aligning to TRBD1. The germline V gene encodes CDR1 LGHNA and CDR2 YNFKEQ. J was trimmed by 6 bases and V by 0 bases; bases with no gene match: 7. CDR3 length: 16 amino acids. The CDR3 protein is CASSQERTGRFQPQHF. CDR3 nucleotide sequence: TGTGCCAGCAGCCAAGAGCGGACAGGGCGTTTTCAGCCCCAGCATTTT.

This chain links TRBV5-1 with TRBJ1-5, with D perhaps TRBD1 (5 bases). Trimming removed 4 bases from V and 4 bases from J, with 15 bases in between. This CDR3 comprises 15 residues. Looked up from germline, CDR1 is SGHRS and CDR2 is YFSETQ. CDR3 nucleotide sequence: TGCGCCAGCAGCAAGGACGGGGGGGGGAATCAGCCCCAGCATTTT. Its translation is CASSKDGGGNQPQHF.

This clonotype was recorded only once. The V and J genes are TRBV20-1 and TRBJ2-6; either TRBD1 or TRBD2 may fit D (5 bases each). The CDR3 loop spans 20 amino acids. V lost 0 bases to trimming and J lost 1 base, with 22 bases between them. Germline V gives CDR1 DFQATT, CDR2 SNEGSKA (reference sequence). The CDR3 DNA is TGCAGTGCTAGAGATTTACAAAGGCCCGGGACGCCATCTGGGGCCAACGTCCTGACTTTC. Translating gives CSARDLQRPGTPSGANVLTF.

The chain carries TRBV7-9 and TRBJ2-2, with D perhaps given as TRBD1 or TRBD2 (5 bases each). The CDR3 extends over 15 amino acids. Looked up from germline, CDR1 is SEHNR and CDR2 is FQNEAQ (reference sequence). The ends were cut back, 3 bases at V and 4 bases at J, with 12 bases in the middle. DNA for the CDR3: TGTGCCAGCAGCTTGAGGGGCGGAGGCACCGGGGAGCTGTTTTTT. Its protein is CASSLRGGGTGELFF.

This clonotype was recorded at least ten times. V usage is TRBV25-1 and J usage is TRBJ2-7; D uncertain. This CDR3 region has 11 residues. Germline loops: CDR1 MGHDK, CDR2 SYGVNS. The V end was cut by 4 bases, the J end by 3 bases, with 4 bases between. The CDR3: CASSARYEQYF. The DNA of the CDR3 is TGTGCCAGCAGTGCCCGCTACGAGCAGTACTTC.

In its sample, this clonotype was seen once. The rearrangement joins TRBV20-1 to TRBJ2-7, with D maybe TRBD2 (6 bases). V lost 0 bases and J 2 bases, leaving 17 bases between the germline ends. CDR3 length: 16 residues. Looked up from germline, CDR1 is DFQATT and CDR2 is SNEGSKA (reference sequence). The CDR3 DNA sequence: TGCAGTGCTAGAGATCCAAACTACGGGGGTCCCTACGAGCAGTACTTC. Translating gives CSARDPNYGGPYEQYF.

This clonotype was detected many times. The rearrangement uses TRBV20-1 and TRBJ2-1; the match to TRBD2 covers 8 bases. The V segment lost 5 bases and the J segment 6 bases; nucleotides outside the gene matches: 12. CDR3 size: 15 residues. Germline V CDR1 and CDR2: DFQATT, SNEGSKA (reference sequence). The CDR3 region is CSASRGLVSSNEQFF. The CDR3 DNA sequence: TGCAGTGCTTCACGGGGACTAGTCTCGTCCAATGAGCAGTTCTTC.

The J gene is TRBJ2-3, the V gene TRBV2; 11 positions agree with TRBD2. CDR1 is SNHLY, CDR2 FYNNEI, per germline. Losses at the gene ends were 3 bases for V and 0 bases for J; bases not matched to a gene: 8. CDR3 length: 18 residues. CDR3 sequence reads: CASSDRPSGGFSTDTQYF. In nucleotides, the CDR3 is TGTGCCAGCAGTGACCGACCTAGCGGGGGGTTTAGCACAGATACGCAGTATTTT.

This clonotype was picked up many times. The chain couples TRBV20-1 to TRBJ2-3; the D is unclear. Germline-derived CDR1 and CDR2 are DFQATT and SNEGSKA (reference sequence). V lost 0 bases to trimming and J lost 0 bases, with 10 bases between them. The CDR3 totals 15 residues. CDR3 nucleotide sequence: TGCAGTGCTAGAGATTTGCCAGAAAGCACAGATACGCAGTATTTT. Translated: CSARDLPESTDTQYF.

The gene calls are TRBV20-1 and TRBJ2-5, with 7 bases matching TRBD1. V shed 6 bases and J 6 bases; nucleotides not matched to a gene: 10. The CDR3 runs to 13 residues. In germline, CDR1 is DFQATT, CDR2 SNEGSKA (reference sequence). The CDR3 is CSANLQGLKTQYF. The CDR3 bases are TGCAGTGCCAACTTACAGGGGTTGAAGACCCAGTACTTC.

This clonotype was counted ten times or more. The gene calls are TRBV20-1 and TRBJ2-7, with 9 nucleotides matching TRBD1. Germline CDR1 reads DFQATT; CDR2 reads SNEGSKA (reference sequence). The CDR3 runs to 16 residues. Germline trimming cut 0 bases from V and 4 bases from J; bases unmatched to any gene: 10. This CDR3 reads CSARDLGTGGDYEQYF. The CDR3 DNA reads TGCAGTGCTAGAGATCTGGGCACAGGGGGCGATTACGAGCAGTACTTC.

The J gene is TRBJ2-5, the V gene TRBV13, with D perhaps being TRBD1 or TRBD2 (5 bases each). V was clipped by 2 bases and J by 11 bases, with 21 bases between them. The CDR3 has 15 amino acids. CDR1 is PRHDT, CDR2 FYEKMQ, per germline (reference sequence). Here the CDR3 reads CASSLRGDPASKQYF. The DNA of the CDR3 is TGTGCCAGCAGCTTAAGAGGGGACCCAGCCTCCAAGCAGTACTTC.

This clonotype was recorded a few times. This sequence joins TRBV5-1 and TRBJ2-3; no firm D call. The V end was cut by 0 bases, the J end by 3 bases, with 11 bases between. There are 15 residues in the CDR3. Germline CDR1 and CDR2: SGHRS and YFSETQ. CDR3 in amino acids: CASSLVGFVTDTQYF. CDR3 in DNA: TGCGCCAGCAGCTTGGTGGGATTTGTGACAGATACGCAGTATTTT.

This clonotype was detected a few times. This chain uses TRBV12-3 or TRBV12-4 with TRBJ2-6; possible D gene TRBD2, 6 bases. V was cut by 8 bases and J by 2 bases, with 13 bases left in between. The CDR3 runs to 15 residues. DNA for the CDR3: TGTGCCAGCGCCCCTCCGGGGGCTGGGGCCAACGTCCTGACTTTC. This gives the protein CASAPPGAGANVLTF.

This clonotype was seen at least ten times. V usage is TRBV7-2 and J usage is TRBJ1-2; 9 nucleotides match TRBD1. The CDR3 has 14 residues. With V trimmed by 1 base and J by 5 bases, 2 bases remained unmatched. Germline CDR1 SGHTA, CDR2 FQGNSA. The CDR3 sequence: CASSLVGQGYGYTF. The DNA of the CDR3 is TGTGCCAGCAGCTTAGTTGGACAGGGGTATGGCTACACCTTC.

This clonotype was picked up a small number of times. The chain joins TRBV4-3 to TRBJ2-3, with 8 positions matching TRBD2. Germline trimming cut 0 bases from V and 7 bases from J; bases unmatched to any gene: 3. This CDR3 is 14 amino acids long. CDR1 is LGHNA, CDR2 YSLEER, per germline. CDR3 coding DNA: TGCGCCAGCAGCCAAGATTCTAGCGGGCATACGCAGTATTTT. The encoded protein is CASSQDSSGHTQYF.

This clonotype appeared a single time. This could be a read error, since a much larger clone is one nucleotide away. The rearrangement links TRBV29-1 to TRBJ1-1, with unresolved D. Germline CDR1 and CDR2: SQVTM and ANQGSEA. Trimming stripped 4 bases from V and 1 base from J, with 4 bases between. The CDR3 has 11 residues. The CDR3 reads CSVARNTEAFF. Here the CDR3 DNA reads TGCAGCGTTGCCAGGAACACTGAAGCTTTCTTT.

This clonotype turned up a few times. The chain carries TRBV5-1 and TRBJ2-5, with a tentative D call TRBD1 (6 bases). The CDR3 is 14 residues long. V was pared by 3 bases and J by 11 bases, with 20 bases between. From germline, CDR1 is SGHRS and CDR2 YFSETQ. The CDR3 nucleotides read TGCGCCAGCAGCTGGGGGCCGAACTACAATGAGCAGTACTTC. Amino acid sequence: CASSWGPNYNEQYF.

This rearrangement joins TRBV20-1 to TRBJ2-1, with TRBD2 matching over 9 bases. The CDR3 spans 15 residues. Trimming removed 5 bases from V and 3 bases from J; junction bases left unmatched: 8. Germline V CDR1 and CDR2: DFQATT, SNEGSKA (reference sequence). CDR3 loop: CSAPAGLAIYNEQFF. CDR3 nucleotides: TGCAGTGCTCCCGCGGGACTAGCCATCTACAATGAGCAGTTCTTC.

The rearrangement links TRBV5-6 to TRBJ2-5, with D possibly being TRBD1 or TRBD2 (5 bases each). Germline CDR1 is SGHDT and CDR2 is YYEEEE. V lost 4 bases and J lost 4, with 11 bases in between. The CDR3 extends over 13 amino acids. The CDR3 DNA follows: TGTGCCAGCAGCGGGGACGGGCTAGAGACCCAGTACTTC. Its translation is CASSGDGLETQYF.

The V call is TRBV5-1, the J call TRBJ2-5; 10 positions agree with TRBD2. The V gene's germline CDR1 is SGHRS and CDR2 YFSETQ. V lost 2 bases and J lost 1; bases outside the gene matches: 2. The CDR3 is 15 amino acids. For the CDR3, the DNA is TGCGCCAGCAGCTTCGTAGCGGGGGGCCAAGAGACCCAGTACTTC. It codes for CASSFVAGGQETQYF.

This clonotype showed up just a few times. This sequence joins TRBV7-9 and TRBJ1-2, with 7 bases matching TRBD1. The CDR3 totals 15 residues. Germline CDR1 reads SEHNR; CDR2 reads FQNEAQ (reference sequence). Trimming took 5 bases from V and 10 from J; bases not matched to a gene: 16. CDR3 bases: TGTGCCAGCAGCCCAACCGGTAGGGGGCGCCGGACCTACACCTTC. As protein: CASSPTGRGRRTYTF.

Comments on this clonotype: A read error may explain this, as a much larger clone is one base away. This chain connects TRBV24-1 to TRBJ2-7, with D tentatively TRBD1 (6 bases). Trimming removed 4 bases at V and 7 bases at J, with 16 bases between. This CDR3 spans 14 amino acids. Per germline, CDR1 KGHDR and CDR2 SFDVKD. In DNA form, the CDR3 reads TGTGCCACCAGTGACCGGAACAGGGTACATGAGCAGTACTTC. Translation gives CATSDRNRVHEQYF.

This clonotype was counted only a few times. The chain uses TRBV5-6 and TRBJ2-6; a weak D match, TRBD2 (5 bases). The germline V gene encodes CDR1 SGHDT and CDR2 YYEEEE. V was trimmed by 4 bases and J by 3 bases, leaving 11 bases between them. This CDR3 is 15 amino acids long. DNA of the CDR3: TGTGCCAGCAGCCCCCGGGGTCATGGGGCCAACGTCCTGACTTTC. It is translated as CASSPRGHGANVLTF.